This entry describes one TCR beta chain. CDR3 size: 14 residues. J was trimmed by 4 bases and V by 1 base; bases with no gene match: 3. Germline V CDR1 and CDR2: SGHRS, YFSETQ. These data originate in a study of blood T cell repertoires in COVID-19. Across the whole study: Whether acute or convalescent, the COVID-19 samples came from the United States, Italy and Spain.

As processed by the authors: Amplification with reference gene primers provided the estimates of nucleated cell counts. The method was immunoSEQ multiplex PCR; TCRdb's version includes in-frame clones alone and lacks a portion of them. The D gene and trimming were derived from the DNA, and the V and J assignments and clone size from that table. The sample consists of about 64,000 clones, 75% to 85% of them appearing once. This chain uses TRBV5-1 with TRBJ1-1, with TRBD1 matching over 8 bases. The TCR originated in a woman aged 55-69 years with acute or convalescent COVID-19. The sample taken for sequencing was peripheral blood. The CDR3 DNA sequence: TGCGCCAGCAGCTTGCGGACAGGGTCCACTGAAGCTTTCTTT. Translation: CASSLRTGSTEAFF.